A selection of T cell receptor beta chains follows, all from one sample in a study of regulatory T cells in long-lasting Graves disease. TCRdb processed the multiplex PCR reads anew with MiXCR; each CDR3 protein has one entry. Counted here are roughly 300,000 distinct CDR3 sequences, about 20% occurring once; the ten biggest clones make up roughly 29%. The sample in question was peripheral blood mononuclear cells (PBMCs), obtained when the disease was refractory, from a patient treated with antithyroid drugs. These receptors originate from a female donor with Graves disease. Both conserved end residues are part of each CDR3. Fields, in order: J gene, V gene, clone size, D gene, CDR3 protein, CDR3 DNA. A D gene is named only where the DNA matches it firmly. Only some rows state a clone size, as once, few, many or a class for expanded clones.

TRBJ2-3 | TRBV7-3 | few | TRBD2 | CASSLTSGRSDTQYF | TGTGCCAGCAGCTTGACTAGCGGGAGATCAGATACGCAGTATTTT
TRBJ2-7 | TRBV20-1 | NA | TRBD1 | CSARDRDGTGLYGQYF | TGCAGTGCTAGAGATAGGGACGGGACAGGGCTGTACGGGCAGTACTTC
TRBJ2-5 | TRBV10-3 | many | TRBD2 | CAISGGTSGFQETQYF | TGTGCCATCAGTGGAGGGACTAGCGGGTTTCAAGAGACCCAGTACTTC
TRBJ2-7 | TRBV5-1 | few | TRBD1 | CASSAGQVGYEQYF | TGCGCCAGCAGCGCGGGACAGGTAGGCTACGAGCAGTACTTC
TRBJ2-7 | TRBV2 | many | TRBD1 | CASSGTGGFTYEQYF | TGTGCCAGCAGCGGAACAGGGGGCTTTACCTACGAGCAGTACTTC
TRBJ1-6 | TRBV10-3 | NA | TRBD1 | CAIRQGTSYNSPLHF | TGTGCCATCAGACAGGGGACGAGCTATAATTCACCCCTCCACTTT
TRBJ2-7 | TRBV6-1 | few | NA | CASSRDFHEQYF | TGTGCCAGCAGCCGGGACTTCCACGAGCAGTACTTC
TRBJ2-7 | TRBV29-1 | many | TRBD2 | CSVEGLAGDYEQYF | TGCAGCGTTGAGGGATTAGCGGGGGACTACGAGCAGTACTTC
TRBJ1-5 | TRBV4-1 | NA | NA | CASSHPYGGGPQHF | TGCGCCAGCAGCCACCCCTATGGGGGGGGGCCCCAGCATTTT
TRBJ2-2 | TRBV6-1 | many | NA | CASRPGDPTRVRTGELFF | TGTGCCAGCAGGCCGGGGGACCCTACACGAGTACGGACCGGGGAGCTGTTTTTT
TRBJ1-6 | TRBV6-5 | many | NA | CASSLSRQGTPRHF | TGTGCCAGCAGTTTATCACGGCAAGGGACACCCCGGCACTTT
TRBJ2-7 | TRBV7-6 | few | NA | CASTQAAGASYEQYF | TGTGCCAGCACACAGGCGGCAGGGGCGTCCTACGAGCAGTACTTC
TRBJ2-3 | TRBV2 | NA | TRBD1 | CASSSPRTGGLDTQYF | TGTGCCAGCAGTTCCCCCCGGACAGGGGGCTTAGATACGCAGTATTTT
TRBJ1-5 | TRBV5-1 | NA | NA | CASSLAAINQPQHF | TGTGCCAGCAGCTTGGCTGCAATCAATCAGCCCCAGCATTTT
TRBJ2-5 | TRBV12-3/TRBV12-4 | many | NA | CASSLDILQETQYF | TGTGCCAGCAGTTTGGACATACTCCAAGAGACCCAGTACTTC
TRBJ1-5 | TRBV27 | NA | NA | CASSRAMNQPQHF | TGTGCCAGCAGTCGAGCCATGAATCAGCCCCAGCATTTT
TRBJ2-7 | TRBV18 | NA | NA | CASSRGGASYEQYF | TGTGCCAGCTCACGGGGGGGGGCCTCCTACGAGCAGTACTTC
TRBJ2-5 | TRBV7-2 | many | NA | CASSLLFSRGQETQYF | TGTGCCAGCAGCTTGCTTTTTTCGAGGGGCCAAGAGACCCAGTACTTC